These 18 T cell receptor beta chains originate from one sample sequenced in a study of blood T cells in healthy people across ages. A second roughly 6 to 11 cycle PCR used barcoded and J-beta primers. Each CDR3 protein gets one entry after TCRdb re-called the 5' RACE reads with MiXCR. This table has 650,000 to 700,000 distinct CDR3 sequences, 52% appearing once. The specimen sequenced was blood. These receptors were collected from a woman older than 75 in good health.

The DNA for the CDR3 is TGTGCCAGCAGCTTAGGAGGGGGCGGGAGTGAAAAACTGTTTTTT. Its protein is CASSLGGGGSEKLFF. This chain links TRBV7-2 with TRBJ1-4; 7 positions match TRBD1. The CDR3 contains 15 residues. The junction had 6 bases not matched to a gene; V was cut back by 1 base and J by 7 bases. Per the germline V gene, CDR1 is SGHTA and CDR2 is FQGNSA.

V usage is TRBV7-2 and J usage is TRBJ1-1; D not resolved. Germline V gene data show CDR1 as SGHTA and CDR2 as FQGNSA. V was shortened by 5 bases and J by 6 bases, with 13 bases between the two germline ends. The CDR3 is made up of 13 amino acids. The DNA of the CDR3 is TGTGCCAGCAGCGTCCACGTAGGCGCTGAAGCTTTCTTT. Its translation: CASSVHVGAEAFF.

The V gene is TRBV20-1, the J gene TRBJ2-3; D is perhaps TRBD2 (5 bases). This CDR3 has 14 residues. Germline-derived CDR1 and CDR2 are DFQATT and SNEGSKA (reference sequence). V was pared by 6 bases and J by 3 bases, with 16 bases between. CDR3 sequence (DNA): TGCAGTGCCAGCCAGACGTGGGAGACAGATACGCAGTATTTT. Encoded protein: CSASQTWETDTQYF.

This clonotype was counted between two and nine times. The rearrangement links TRBV12-3 or TRBV12-4 to TRBJ2-1; 7 bases fit TRBD1. The V gene end was trimmed by 3 bases and the J gene end by 6 bases; junction bases not matched to a gene: 5. The CDR3 has 14 amino acids. The CDR3 loop reads CASSFARDSNEQFF. The DNA of the CDR3 is TGTGCCAGCAGTTTTGCTAGGGACAGCAATGAGCAGTTCTTC.

Concerning this clonotype itself: Germline is not matched at one junction end, which may reflect a read error. V is TRBV28 and J is TRBJ2-7, with 7 positions matching TRBD2. The germline V gene has CDR1 MDHEN and CDR2 SYDVKM. CDR3 size: 15 residues. In DNA, the CDR3 is TGTGCCTGCAGTCCCGGGACTACACTCTCCTACGAGCAGTACTTC. Amino acid sequence: CACSPGTTLSYEQYF.

This clonotype appeared a few times. It may be a read error: a sequence one base away is much more abundant. V gene TRBV14 combines with J gene TRBJ1-2; TRBD1 agrees at 7 bases. V shed 2 bases and J 4 bases; nucleotides not matched to a gene: 1. There are 13 residues in the CDR3. Germline V lookup: CDR1 SGHDN, CDR2 FVKESK. In DNA, the CDR3 is TGTGCCAGCAGCCAACCAGGGGGCTATGGCTACACCTTC. Its protein is CASSQPGGYGYTF.

This chain connects TRBV28 to TRBJ1-2, with D tentatively TRBD1 (6 bases). V shed 7 bases and J shed 5 bases, with 23 bases lying between them. Germline V gene lookup returns CDR1 MDHEN and CDR2 SYDVKM. The CDR3 extends over 16 amino acids. The CDR3 loop is CASTKAGAGLKYGYTF. The CDR3 DNA reads as TGTGCCAGCACCAAAGCGGGGGCAGGCCTAAAATATGGCTACACCTTC.

This clonotype was seen repeatedly, ten times or more. The chain joins TRBV5-1 to TRBJ2-3; TRBD2 is a possible D gene (6 bases). Germline values: CDR1 SGHRS, CDR2 YFSETQ. V gave up 4 bases and J gave up 2 bases, with 14 bases separating them. The CDR3 has 15 residues. CDR3 nucleotide sequence: TGCGCCAGCAGCCCAACTAGCCCAATCACAGATACGCAGTATTTT. Translation gives CASSPTSPITDTQYF.

This clonotype was found many times. The genes are TRBV12-3 or TRBV12-4 and TRBJ2-2; 9 bases agree with TRBD1. This CDR3 has 15 amino acids. The ends lost 6 bases at V and 5 bases at J; junction bases unmatched: 7. The CDR3 region is CASSPGQGITGELFF. CDR3 nucleotides: TGTGCCAGCAGCCCGGGACAGGGTATAACCGGGGAGCTGTTTTTT.

There are a few counts of this clonotype. The chain joins TRBV9 to TRBJ2-3; TRBD2 agrees at 9 bases. V was clipped by 6 bases and J by 1 base; unmatched bases: 9. CDR3 length equals 16 residues. Germline V gives CDR1 SGDLS, CDR2 YYNGEE. The CDR3 DNA reads TGTGCCAGCACGGAAATTAGCGGGAGCGGCACAGATACGCAGTATTTT. It specifies CASTEISGSGTDTQYF.

With respect to this clonotype: A much larger clone lies a single base off, so this may be a read error. The genes are TRBV29-1 and TRBJ2-1, with 10 bases fitting TRBD1. The CDR3 extends over 17 amino acids. Germline CDR1 SQVTM, CDR2 ANQGSEA. The CDR3, as DNA: TGCAGCGTTGAAGATCACGTGGACAGGGGGACCTACAATGGGCAGTTCTTC. This sequence encodes CSVEDHVDRGTYNGQFF.

This chain uses TRBV5-1 with TRBJ1-2, with D possibly TRBD1 on 6 matching bases. This CDR3 comprises 14 residues. From germline, CDR1 is SGHRS and CDR2 YFSETQ. Trimming removed 3 bases from V and 7 bases from J, with 16 bases in between. CDR3 nucleotide sequence: TGCGCCAGCAGCTACGGGACATCTATGAGTGGCTACACCTTC. Protein sequence: CASSYGTSMSGYTF. Looking up the rest from reference TRBV5-1 and TRBJ1-2 gives the full variable domain: KAGVTQTPRYLIKTRGQQVTLSCSPISGHRSVSWYQQTPGQGLQFLFEYFSETQRNKGNFPGRFSGRQFSNSRSEMNVSTLELGDSALYLCASSYGTSMSGYTFGSGTRLTVV.

This clonotype appeared a few times. One base away lies a much larger clone, so this may be a sequencing read error. V and J are TRBV10-3 and TRBJ2-5; 8 bases are a match to TRBD2. The DNA end is more similar to TRBJ2-7, so the J call may be wrong. CDR1 is ENHRY, CDR2 SYGVKD, per germline. The CDR3 has 15 residues. Here the CDR3 DNA reads TGTGCCATCAGTGAGGCGAGAACTAGCGGATACGAGCAGTACTTC. Its translation: CAISEARTSGYEQYF.

This clonotype appeared a few times. The CDR3 coding sequence is TGCGCCAGCAGCTTGGTCAGGGCGGAGACCCAGTACTTC. Protein product: CASSLVRAETQYF. This chain joins TRBV5-1 and TRBJ2-5; possibly TRBD1 for D (5 bases). The CDR3 is 13 amino acids. CDR1 is SGHRS, CDR2 YFSETQ, per germline. Trimming took 0 bases from V and 5 from J, leaving 8 bases between them. The variable domain in full, with the rest retrieved from reference TRBV5-1 and TRBJ2-5, is KAGVTQTPRYLIKTRGQQVTLSCSPISGHRSVSWYQQTPGQGLQFLFEYFSETQRNKGNFPGRFSGRQFSNSRSEMNVSTLELGDSALYLCASSLVRAETQYFGPGTRLLVL.

A remark on this clonotype: This may arise from a read error, as a much more abundant clone is one base away. The rearrangement uses TRBV5-1 and TRBJ2-1, with 11 positions matching TRBD2. TRBJ2-7 matches the DNA end more closely, so the J call is doubtful. The V gene's germline CDR1 is SGHRS and CDR2 YFSETQ. The CDR3 runs to 16 residues. CDR3 amino acids: CASSLGLAGLYNEQYF. Written as DNA, the CDR3 is TGCGCCAGCAGCTTGGGACTAGCGGGGCTATACAATGAGCAGTACTTC.

This chain joins TRBV6-6 and TRBJ1-2; 10 bases agree with TRBD1. This CDR3 region has 15 residues. V shed 6 bases and J 0 bases; nucleotides not matched to a gene: 4. Germline CDR1 MNHNY, CDR2 SVGAGI (reference sequence). DNA of the CDR3: TGTGCCAGCAGAGGACAGGGGGGGGCTAACTATGGCTACACCTTC. Its translation is CASRGQGGANYGYTF.

The gene calls are TRBV13 and TRBJ2-7; TRBD2 matches 9 bases. The J call may not be correct, given that the DNA end is closer to TRBJ2-5. CDR1 is PRHDT and CDR2 is FYEKMQ in the germline V gene (reference sequence). CDR3 length: 14 residues. CDR3 DNA sequence: TGTGCCAGCGAACTAGCGGGCGAAAGGGAGACCCAGTACTTC. Translated, it gives CASELAGERETQYF.

The chain combines TRBV4-2 with TRBJ2-3, with 8 bases that match TRBD2. V dropped 1 base and J dropped 7; count of bases not matched to a gene: 13. Germline V lookup: CDR1 LGHNA, CDR2 YNFKEQ. CDR3 length: 17 amino acids. This CDR3 reads CASSQGSSGGPLYTQYF. CDR3 nucleotides: TGTGCCAGCAGCCAAGGGTCAAGCGGGGGCCCCTTGTATACGCAGTATTTT.